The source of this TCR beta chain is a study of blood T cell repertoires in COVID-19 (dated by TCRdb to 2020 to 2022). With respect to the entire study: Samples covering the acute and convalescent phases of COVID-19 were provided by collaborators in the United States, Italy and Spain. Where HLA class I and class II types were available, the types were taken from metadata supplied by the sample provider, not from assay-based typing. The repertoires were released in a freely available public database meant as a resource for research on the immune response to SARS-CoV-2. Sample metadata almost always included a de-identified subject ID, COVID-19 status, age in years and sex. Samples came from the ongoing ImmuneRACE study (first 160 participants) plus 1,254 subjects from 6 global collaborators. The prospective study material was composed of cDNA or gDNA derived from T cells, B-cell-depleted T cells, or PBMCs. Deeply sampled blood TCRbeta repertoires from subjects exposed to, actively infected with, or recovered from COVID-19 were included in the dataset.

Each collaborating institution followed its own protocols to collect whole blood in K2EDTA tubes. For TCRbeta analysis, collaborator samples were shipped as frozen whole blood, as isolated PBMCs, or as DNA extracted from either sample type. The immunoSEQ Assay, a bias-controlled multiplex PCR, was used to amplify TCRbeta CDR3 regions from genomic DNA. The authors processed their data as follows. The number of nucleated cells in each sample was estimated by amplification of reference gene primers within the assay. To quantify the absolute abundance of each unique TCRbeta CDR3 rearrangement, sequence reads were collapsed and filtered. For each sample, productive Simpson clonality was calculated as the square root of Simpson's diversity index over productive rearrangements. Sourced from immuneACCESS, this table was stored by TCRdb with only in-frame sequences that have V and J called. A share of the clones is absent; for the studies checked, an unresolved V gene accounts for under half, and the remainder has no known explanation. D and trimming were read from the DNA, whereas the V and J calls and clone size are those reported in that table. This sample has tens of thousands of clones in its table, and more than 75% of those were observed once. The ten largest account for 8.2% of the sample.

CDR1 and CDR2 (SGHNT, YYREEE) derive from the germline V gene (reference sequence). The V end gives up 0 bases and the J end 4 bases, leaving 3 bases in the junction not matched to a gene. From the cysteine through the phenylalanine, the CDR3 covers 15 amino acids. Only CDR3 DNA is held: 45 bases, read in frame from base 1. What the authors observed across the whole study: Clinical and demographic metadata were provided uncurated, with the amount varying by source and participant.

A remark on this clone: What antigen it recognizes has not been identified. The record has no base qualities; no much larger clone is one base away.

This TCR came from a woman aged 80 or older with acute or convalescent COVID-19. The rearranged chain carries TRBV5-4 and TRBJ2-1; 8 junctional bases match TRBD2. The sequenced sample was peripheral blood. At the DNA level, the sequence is TGTGCCAGCAGCTTGGAGGCGGGGGGTTACAATGAGCAGTTCTTC. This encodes CASSLEAGGYNEQFF.